Included here is one T cell receptor (beta chain) sequence, with context. The sample carries other DNA sequences with the same CDR3. These data come from a study of blood T cell repertoires in COVID-19. Overall study: From T cells, B-cell-depleted T cells, or PBMCs came the material, which was cDNA or gDNA.

Produced via immunoSEQ multiplex PCR; TCRdb's table is partial and in-frame only. This sample has roughly 31,000 clones, with around 89% found just once. The V gene lost 5 bases and the J gene lost 0 bases, with 13 bases spanning the gap. The germline gives CDR1 SEHNR, CDR2 FQNEAQ (reference sequence). This CDR3 has 16 residues. This chain links TRBV7-9 with TRBJ1-4; possibly TRBD1 for D (6 bases). The receptor was isolated from a man in his sixties with acute or convalescent COVID-19. The sample consisted of peripheral blood. The DNA of the CDR3 is TGTGCCAGCAGCGGAGCGACAGGTGCAACTAATGAAAAACTGTTTTTT. This gives the protein CASSGATGATNEKLFF.